A single sample gave rise to the 32 T cell receptor beta chains below, sequenced in a study of response to subunit inactivated influenza vaccine. Each CDR3 protein is one row after TCRdb ran MiXCR on the RT-PCR reads. Seen here are about 480,000 distinct CDR3 sequences, around 25% observed once, and the top ten hold 1.5% to 2%. The sequenced sample was CD4+ T cells sorted from PBMCs, obtained about 5 days after vaccination. These receptors originate from a middle-aged man who received an inactivated influenza vaccine.

This clonotype was seen more than once but under ten times. The genes are TRBV20-1 and TRBJ2-1; TRBD2 matches 8 bases. CDR3 length equals 15 residues. CDR1 and CDR2 from the germline V gene are DFQATT and SNEGSKA (reference sequence). The V and J ends lost 6 bases and 9 bases, in that order; junction bases with no gene match: 16. DNA of the CDR3: TGCAGTGCCGACGGCCGGGGGGGGCGCCCCAGTGAGCAGTTCTTC. It translates to CSADGRGGRPSEQFF.

The J gene is TRBJ1-4, the V gene TRBV6-2 or TRBV6-3, with D unclear. Trimming took off 6 bases at V and 3 bases at J, with 11 bases between the two ends. Germline V gene sequence: CDR1 MNHEY, CDR2 SVGEGT. This CDR3 is 14 amino acids long. Written as DNA, the CDR3 is TGTGCCAGCAGGCCAGTGGGATCTAATGAAAAACTGTTTTTT. Translating gives CASRPVGSNEKLFF.

This clonotype was seen only a few times. The chain recombines TRBV4-3 with TRBJ2-5; 13 nucleotides agree with TRBD2. The ends lost 3 bases at V and 5 bases at J; junction bases unmatched: 9. CDR3 length equals 17 residues. Germline loops: CDR1 LGHNA, CDR2 YSLEER. This CDR3 reads CASSQYGLAGVSETQYF. CDR3 coding DNA: TGCGCCAGCAGCCAGTACGGACTAGCGGGGGTTTCGGAGACCCAGTACTTC.

This clonotype occurred many times. The V call is TRBV4-2, the J call TRBJ1-5; no clear D gene. The CDR3 contains 13 residues. From germline, CDR1 is LGHNA and CDR2 YNFKEQ. V was shortened by 0 bases and J by 5 bases, with 5 bases between the two germline ends. The CDR3 DNA reads TGTGCCAGCAGCCAAGAGTTGTATCAGCCCCAGCATTTT. It yields the protein CASSQELYQPQHF.

This clonotype was seen a handful of times. The chain has TRBV7-6 and TRBJ2-7; D possibly corresponds to TRBD2 (5 bases). The CDR3 sequence is 16 residues long. Trimming removed 2 bases from V and 1 base from J, with 15 bases in between. The germline V gene encodes CDR1 SGHVS and CDR2 FNYEAQ. The CDR3 nucleotides read TGTGCCAGCAGCTTAAGCCTTAGAGCGGTATCCTACGAGCAGTACTTC. Translated: CASSLSLRAVSYEQYF. Together with reference TRBV7-6 and TRBJ2-7, the CDR3 gives the full variable domain: GAGVSQSPRYKVTKRGQDVALRCDPISGHVSLYWYRQALGQGPEFLTYFNYEAQQDKSGLPNDRFSAERPEGSISTLTIQRTEQRDSAMYRCASSLSLRAVSYEQYFGPGTRLTVT.

The chain carries TRBV29-1 and TRBJ1-5, with TRBD1 matching over 7 bases. J was trimmed by 3 bases and V by 4 bases; bases with no gene match: 6. This CDR3 spans 14 amino acids. Germline-derived CDR1 and CDR2 are SQVTM and ANQGSEA. For the CDR3, the DNA is TGCAGCGTTGTCTCCGGGACAGCCAATCAGCCCCAGCATTTT. Encoded protein: CSVVSGTANQPQHF.

This chain uses TRBV28 with TRBJ2-3, with a weak D call TRBD1 (5 bases). The CDR3 length is 12 residues. Germline CDR1 reads MDHEN; CDR2 reads SYDVKM. V was shortened by 2 bases and J by 7 bases, with 7 bases between the two germline ends. DNA for the CDR3: TGTGCCAGCAGTTTACAGGGCTATACGCAGTATTTT. It encodes CASSLQGYTQYF. The full variable domain, in which reference TRBV28 and TRBJ2-3 provide the parts outside the CDR3, is DVKVTQSSRYLVKRTGEKVFLECVQDMDHENMFWYRQDPGLGLRLIYFSYDVKMKEKGDIPEGYSVSREKKERFSLILESASTNQTSMYLCASSLQGYTQYFGPGTRLTVL.

The V gene is TRBV10-2, the J gene TRBJ2-1; D is undetermined. From germline, CDR1 is WSHSY and CDR2 SAAADI. The CDR3 length is 15 residues. V was pared by 3 bases and J by 3 bases, with 12 bases between. This CDR3 is CASSDVGQYYNEQFF. In DNA, the CDR3 is TGCGCCAGCAGTGACGTAGGGCAGTACTACAATGAGCAGTTCTTC.

The J gene is TRBJ1-1, the V gene TRBV20-1; D gene unclear. Germline CDR1 DFQATT, CDR2 SNEGSKA (reference sequence). This CDR3 has 11 amino acids. Trimming left V 3 bases short and J 6 bases short, with 8 bases between. The CDR3 protein is CSARGIAEAFF. The DNA of the CDR3 is TGCAGTGCTAGGGGGATAGCTGAAGCTTTCTTT.

This clonotype was seen at least ten times. V usage is TRBV29-1 and J usage is TRBJ2-1; maybe TRBD2 (5 bases). V lost 3 bases, J lost 5 bases, and 17 bases lay in between. The length of the CDR3 is 15 residues. Per germline, CDR1 SQVTM and CDR2 ANQGSEA. DNA of the CDR3: TGCAGCGTTGATCGGTGGGCACTAGAGAACAATGAGCAGTTCTTC. This gives the protein CSVDRWALENNEQFF.

The rearrangement links TRBV7-9 to TRBJ1-1; D not resolved. Trimming took 5 bases from V and 4 from J, leaving 14 bases between them. Germline CDR1 is SEHNR and CDR2 is FQNEAQ (reference sequence). CDR3 size: 14 residues. The CDR3 protein is CASSLSPMRTEAFF. The CDR3 nucleotides read TGTGCCAGCAGCCTATCTCCCATGCGCACTGAAGCTTTCTTT.

The chain joins TRBV12-3 or TRBV12-4 to TRBJ2-1; the D gene could be TRBD1 or TRBD2 (5 bases each). The CDR3 sequence is 14 residues long. V was cut by 4 bases and J by 4 bases, with 11 bases left in between. The CDR3 sequence: CASSSGPLYNEQFF. The CDR3 DNA follows: TGTGCCAGCAGTTCGGGACCCTTATACAATGAGCAGTTCTTC.

This clonotype was seen a few times. The chain links TRBV5-1 to TRBJ1-1; D is uncertain. In germline, CDR1 is SGHRS, CDR2 YFSETQ. The CDR3 is made up of 15 amino acids. V was clipped by 2 bases and J by 6 bases, with 17 bases between them. The DNA of the CDR3 is TGCGCCAGCAGCTTTCAGACGGCTCCGGGGTCTGAAGCTTTCTTT. This codes for CASSFQTAPGSEAFF.

V is TRBV7-2 and J is TRBJ2-5; D not certain. CDR3 length equals 13 residues. The ends were cut back, 4 bases at V and 4 bases at J, with 10 bases in the middle. CDR1 SGHTA and CDR2 FQGNSA come from the germline V gene. The CDR3 bases are TGTGCCAGCAGCTACAATCGGGCAGAGACCCAGTACTTC. Amino acids: CASSYNRAETQYF.

This clonotype was counted many times. J is TRBJ2-2 and V is TRBV12-3 or TRBV12-4, with D perhaps TRBD2 (6 bases). The CDR3 has 15 amino acids. V lost 3 bases, J lost 0 bases, and 8 bases lay in between. This CDR3 is CASSFAGSNTGELFF. The CDR3 nucleotides are TGTGCCAGCAGTTTTGCGGGGTCGAACACCGGGGAGCTGTTTTTT.

In this sample, this clonotype turned up a few times. The J gene is TRBJ2-3, the V gene TRBV6-2 or TRBV6-3, with D possibly matching TRBD2 (7 bases). The germline V gene encodes CDR1 MNHEY and CDR2 SVGEGT. The CDR3 runs 12 residues. Trimming pared 6 bases from V and 8 bases from J, leaving 12 bases between. CDR3 sequence: CASSDGGLTQYF. The CDR3 DNA sequence: TGTGCCAGCAGCGACGGGGGGCTTACGCAGTATTTT.

The chain combines TRBV28 with TRBJ2-2, with D possibly being TRBD1 (8 bases). CDR3 length: 20 residues. From germline, CDR1 is MDHEN and CDR2 SYDVKM. The ends were cut back, 0 bases at V and 5 bases at J, with 25 bases in the middle. The CDR3 DNA reads as TGTGCCAGCAGTTTATGGAGACAGGGGAACCCCCTACTAGCGACCGGGGAGCTGTTTTTT. It codes for CASSLWRQGNPLLATGELFF.

This sequence joins TRBV4-3 and TRBJ1-3; maybe TRBD1 (6 bases). The V gene lost 0 bases and the J gene lost 4 bases, with 10 bases spanning the gap. Germline CDR1 LGHNA, CDR2 YSLEER. CDR3 length equals 15 residues. The CDR3 DNA reads TGCGCCAGCAGCCAAGATTCAGGGGCAGGAAACACCATATATTTT. This codes for CASSQDSGAGNTIYF.

CDR3 protein: CASSLTSEQYF. The CDR3 DNA follows: TGTGCCAGCAGTTTAACGAGCGAGCAGTACTTC. This chain joins TRBV27 and TRBJ2-7, with D unresolved. The CDR3 runs to 11 residues. Trimming cost V 2 bases and J 6 bases, with 5 bases left between them. Germline V CDR1 and CDR2: MNHEY, SMNVEV (reference sequence).

This clonotype was observed a few times. The CDR3 loop reads CASSFRGVNIQYF. CDR3 coding DNA: TGTGCCAGCAGCTTTAGAGGGGTTAACATTCAGTACTTC. This rearrangement joins TRBV7-9 to TRBJ2-4; either TRBD1 or TRBD2 may supply D (5 bases each). CDR1 and CDR2 from the germline V gene are SEHNR and FQNEAQ (reference sequence). V was shortened by 3 bases and J by 7 bases, with 10 bases between the two germline ends. The CDR3 is made up of 13 amino acids.

V usage is TRBV30 and J usage is TRBJ1-6; the D is unclear. Germline V gene data show CDR1 as GTSNPN and CDR2 as SVGIG (reference sequence). The V gene lost 4 bases and the J gene lost 10 bases, with 14 bases spanning the gap. The CDR3 covers 13 residues. CDR3 nucleotide sequence: TGTGCCTGGAATACGGGTCAGGTGTCACCCCTCCACTTT. This gives the protein CAWNTGQVSPLHF.

The chain combines TRBV4-3 with TRBJ1-1; D is undetermined. CDR1 is LGHNA and CDR2 is YSLEER in the germline V gene. The CDR3 is 14 amino acids. V dropped 1 base and J dropped 4 bases, with 10 bases sitting between them. Here the CDR3 reads CASSQGTVVTEAFF. The CDR3 DNA reads as TGCGCCAGCAGCCAAGGGACGGTCGTCACTGAAGCTTTCTTT.

The V call is TRBV12-3 or TRBV12-4, the J call TRBJ2-1, with TRBD2 matching 9 bases. This CDR3 has 15 amino acids. J was trimmed by 7 bases and V by 3 bases; bases with no gene match: 7. The CDR3: CASSFLASGVNEQFF. In DNA form, the CDR3 reads TGTGCCAGCAGTTTTTTAGCTAGCGGGGTTAATGAGCAGTTCTTC.

On this clonotype itself: The germline gene is not matched at one end of the junction; a read error may be the cause. J is TRBJ1-1 and V is TRBV6-6, with D unresolved. The CDR3 contains 11 residues. From germline, CDR1 is MNHNY and CDR2 SVGAGI (reference sequence). The CDR3 nucleotides read TGTGCCAGCAGAAGGAACACTGAAGTTTTCTTT. It yields the protein CASRRNTEVFF.

The CDR3 DNA sequence: TGTGCCAGCAGCGCGGGATCCGGGACTGGCTACGAGCAGTACTTC. Its protein product is CASSAGSGTGYEQYF. V is TRBV9 and J is TRBJ2-7, with a possible D match to TRBD2 (6 bases). Germline CDR1 and CDR2: SGDLS and YYNGEE. This CDR3 is 15 amino acids long. Trimming shortened V by 3 bases and J by 3 bases, and 16 bases separated the two germline ends.

This chain links TRBV28 with TRBJ2-7, with D perhaps being TRBD1 or TRBD2 (5 bases each). Germline V gene data show CDR1 as MDHEN and CDR2 as SYDVKM. This CDR3 spans 16 amino acids. Trimming pared 4 bases from V and 6 bases from J, leaving 22 bases between. CDR3 region: CASSSPTRGPTCEQYF. The CDR3 DNA reads as TGTGCCAGCAGTTCTCCCACGAGGGGCCCAACCTGCGAGCAGTACTTC.

The sample holds a few counts of this clonotype. The chain joins TRBV7-2 to TRBJ2-2, with 9 bases that match TRBD1. The CDR3 spans 18 residues. V lost 0 bases to trimming and J lost 0 bases; unmatched junction nucleotides: 5. CDR1 is SGHTA, CDR2 FQGNSA, per germline. The chain's CDR3 is CASSLAWDRVTNTGELFF. The DNA for the CDR3 is TGTGCCAGCAGCTTAGCTTGGGACAGGGTTACGAACACCGGGGAGCTGTTTTTT.

This chain links TRBV12-3 or TRBV12-4 with TRBJ1-5; D remains unclear. V was trimmed by 0 bases and J by 0 bases, leaving 6 bases between them. This CDR3 comprises 15 residues. In DNA form, the CDR3 reads TGTGCCAGCAGTTTAGCTCCAATTAGCAATCAGCCCCAGCATTTT. This codes for CASSLAPISNQPQHF.

This clonotype occurred a few times. This chain uses TRBV15 with TRBJ2-7, with D perhaps matching TRBD1 (6 bases). Germline CDR1 and CDR2: LNHNV and YYDKDF (reference sequence). V shed 3 bases and J shed 5 bases, with 14 bases lying between them. This CDR3 has 14 residues. The CDR3 spells CATSSLQGSNEQYF. CDR3 DNA sequence: TGTGCCACCAGCAGCCTGCAGGGGTCGAACGAGCAGTACTTC. The complete variable domain, with remaining parts taken from reference TRBV15 and TRBJ2-7, reads DAMVIQNPRYQVTQFGKPVTLSCSQTLNHNVMYWYQQKSSQAPKLLFHYYDKDFNNEADTPDNFQSRRPNTSFCFLDIRSPGLGDTAMYLCATSSLQGSNEQYFGPGTRLTVT.

The chain carries TRBV29-1 and TRBJ2-4; 9 positions agree with TRBD1. This CDR3 is 14 amino acids long. V gave up 7 bases and J gave up 0 bases; unmatched junction bases: 4. Germline CDR1 SQVTM, CDR2 ANQGSEA. The CDR3 coding sequence is TGCAGCGCGGGGACAGGGACAGCCAAAAACATTCAGTACTTC. Protein product: CSAGTGTAKNIQYF.

This clonotype turned up a few times. The chain employs TRBV5-1 and TRBJ2-7; D remains unclear. Germline lookup yields CDR1 SGHRS and CDR2 YFSETQ. Trimming shortened V by 0 bases and J by 5 bases, and 6 bases separated the two germline ends. The CDR3 is 12 amino acids. CDR3 region: CASSLERNEQYF. The CDR3 nucleotides read TGCGCCAGCAGCTTGGAAAGGAACGAGCAGTACTTC.

The chain is built from TRBV9 and TRBJ2-1; D gene uncertain. V was clipped by 1 base and J by 6 bases, with 8 bases between them. Germline CDR1 reads SGDLS; CDR2 reads YYNGEE. CDR3 length equals 13 residues. This CDR3 reads CASSVSPSNEQFF. CDR3 coding DNA: TGTGCCAGCAGCGTAAGCCCCAGCAATGAGCAGTTCTTC.